This TCR beta chain was sequenced for a study of OX40 agonist ivuxolimab in advanced cancers. Study-level information: The patients received agonistic anti-OX40 (CD134) antibody ivuxolimab. Hepatocellular carcinoma, melanoma, renal cell or head and neck cancer occurred in dose-escalation patients. Findings and limits, study-wide: Clonal expansion in partial responders at 0.1-3.0 mg/kg ranked among the lowest.

The data were produced by immunoSEQ multiplex PCR, yet TCRdb's version contains in-frame clones alone and is incomplete. The sample shows some 85,000 clones, 87% of them seen only once. Germline lookup yields CDR1 SGDLS and CDR2 YYNGEE. V was cut by 0 bases and J by 7 bases, with 13 bases left in between. The CDR3 consists of 14 residues. This clone was observed a single time. Its antigen is unidentified. Sequenced here: CD4+ or CD8+ T cells sorted from blood, sampled in a trial of the OX40 agonist ivuxolimab. This rearrangement joins TRBV9 to TRBJ1-1; D uncertain. The TCR was taken from an adult with an advanced solid tumor such as melanoma, head and neck, liver or kidney cancer. The CDR3 sequence is CASSVGPGEVEAFF. For the CDR3, the DNA is TGTGCCAGCAGCGTAGGGCCCGGGGAAGTTGAAGCTTTCTTT.